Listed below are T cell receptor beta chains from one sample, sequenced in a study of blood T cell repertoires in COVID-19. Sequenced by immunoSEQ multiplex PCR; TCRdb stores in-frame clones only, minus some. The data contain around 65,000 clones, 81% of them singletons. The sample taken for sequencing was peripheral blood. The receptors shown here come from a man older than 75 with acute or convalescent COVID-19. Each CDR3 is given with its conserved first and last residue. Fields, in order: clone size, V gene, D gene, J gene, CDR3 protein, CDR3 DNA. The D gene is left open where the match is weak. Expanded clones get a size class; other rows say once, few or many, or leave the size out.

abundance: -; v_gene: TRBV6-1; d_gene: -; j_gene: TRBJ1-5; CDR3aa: CASSDEGVQPQHF; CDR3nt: TGTGCCAGCAGTGATGAGGGTGTTCAGCCCCAGCATTTT
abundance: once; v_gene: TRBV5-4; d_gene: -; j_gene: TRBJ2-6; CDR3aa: CASSLVGVHLSGANVLTF; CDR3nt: TGTGCCAGCAGCTTGGTCGGGGTACACCTCTCTGGGGCCAACGTCCTGACTTTC
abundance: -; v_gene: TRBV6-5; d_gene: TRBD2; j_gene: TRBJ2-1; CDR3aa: CATAAGGSSYNEQFF; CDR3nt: TGTGCCACCGCAGCGGGAGGGAGCTCCTACAATGAGCAGTTCTTC
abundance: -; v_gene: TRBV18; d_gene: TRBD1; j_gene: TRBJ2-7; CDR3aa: CASSPGTGDYEQYF; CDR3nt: TGTGCCAGCTCACCCGGGACAGGGGACTACGAGCAGTACTTC
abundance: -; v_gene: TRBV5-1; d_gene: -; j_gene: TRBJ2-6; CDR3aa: CASSFRGGGSGANVLTF; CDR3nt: TGCGCCAGCAGCTTCAGGGGCGGGGGCTCTGGGGCCAACGTCCTGACTTTC
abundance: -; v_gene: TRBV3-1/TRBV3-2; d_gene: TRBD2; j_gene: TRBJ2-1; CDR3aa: CASKRTSGSDEQFF; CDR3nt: TGTGCCAGCAAGAGGACTAGCGGGAGTGATGAGCAGTTCTTC
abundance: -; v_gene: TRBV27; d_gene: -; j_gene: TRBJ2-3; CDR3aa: CASMTWGEDTQYF; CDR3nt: TGTGCCAGCATGACTTGGGGGGAAGATACGCAGTATTTT
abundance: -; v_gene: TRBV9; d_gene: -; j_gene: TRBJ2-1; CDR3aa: CASSVGIGEYNEQFF; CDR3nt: TGTGCCAGCAGCGTAGGTATCGGGGAGTACAATGAGCAGTTCTTC
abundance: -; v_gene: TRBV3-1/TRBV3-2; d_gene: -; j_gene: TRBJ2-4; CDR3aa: CASSQMAGNIQYF; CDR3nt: TGTGCCAGCAGCCAAATGGCCGGGAACATTCAGTACTTC
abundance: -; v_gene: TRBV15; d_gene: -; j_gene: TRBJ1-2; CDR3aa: CATRPGARSGYTF; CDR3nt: TGTGCCACCAGACCAGGGGCCCGGTCTGGCTACACCTTC
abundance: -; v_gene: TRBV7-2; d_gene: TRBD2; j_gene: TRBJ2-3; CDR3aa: CASSSKGGRAGSSTDTQYF; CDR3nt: TGTGCCAGCAGTTCGAAGGGCGGGAGGGCCGGAAGCAGCACAGATACGCAGTATTTT
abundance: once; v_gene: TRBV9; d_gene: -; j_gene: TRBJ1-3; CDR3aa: CASSVQGGAGNTIYF; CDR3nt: TGTGCCAGCAGCGTTCAAGGGGGAGCTGGAAACACCATATATTTT
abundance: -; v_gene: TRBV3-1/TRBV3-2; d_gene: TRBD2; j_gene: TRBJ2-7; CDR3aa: CASSQTGTSGRAYEQYF; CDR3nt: TGTGCCAGCAGCCAAACCGGGACTAGCGGGAGGGCGTACGAGCAGTACTTC
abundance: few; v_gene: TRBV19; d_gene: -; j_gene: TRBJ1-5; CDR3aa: CASSIPYIRRLNQPQHF; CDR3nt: TGTGCCAGTAGTATACCCTATATCCGCAGGTTGAATCAGCCCCAGCATTTT
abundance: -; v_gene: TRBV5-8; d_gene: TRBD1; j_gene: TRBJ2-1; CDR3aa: CASSLKGQVNEQFF; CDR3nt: TGTGCCAGCAGCTTGAAGGGACAGGTAAATGAGCAGTTCTTC
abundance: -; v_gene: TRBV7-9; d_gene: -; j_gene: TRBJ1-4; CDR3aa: CASSRGHATNEKLFF; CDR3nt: TGTGCCAGCAGCCGGGGACATGCAACTAATGAAAAACTGTTTTTT
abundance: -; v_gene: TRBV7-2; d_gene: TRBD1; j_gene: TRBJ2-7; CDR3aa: CASSSPSGGGYHEQYF; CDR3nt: TGTGCCAGCAGCTCTCCCTCAGGGGGCGGATACCACGAGCAGTACTTC
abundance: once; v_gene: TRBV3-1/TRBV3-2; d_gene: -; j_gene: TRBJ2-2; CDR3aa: CASKVGPNTGELFF; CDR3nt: TGTGCCAGCAAGGTGGGCCCGAACACCGGGGAGCTGTTTTTT
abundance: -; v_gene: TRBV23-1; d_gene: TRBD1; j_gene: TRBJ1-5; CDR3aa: CASSHKTGLNQPQHF; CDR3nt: TGCGCCAGCAGTCACAAGACAGGGCTCAATCAGCCCCAGCATTTT
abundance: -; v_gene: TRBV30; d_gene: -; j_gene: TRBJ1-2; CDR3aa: CAWSRGGAPGGYTF; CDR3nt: TGTGCCTGGAGTCGGGGGGGCGCCCCGGGAGGCTACACCTTC
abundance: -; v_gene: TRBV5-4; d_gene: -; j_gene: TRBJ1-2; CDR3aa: CASSFGEGLYGYTF; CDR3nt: TGTGCCAGCAGCTTTGGGGAGGGTCTTTATGGCTACACCTTC
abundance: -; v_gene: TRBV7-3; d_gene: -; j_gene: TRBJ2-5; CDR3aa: CASSLGMTVGRETQYF; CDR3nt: TGTGCCAGCAGCTTAGGGATGACAGTGGGCCGAGAGACCCAGTACTTC
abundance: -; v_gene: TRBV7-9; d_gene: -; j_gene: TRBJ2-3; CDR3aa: CASSLTGITDTQYF; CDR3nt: TGTGCCAGCAGCCTAACAGGGATCACAGATACGCAGTATTTT
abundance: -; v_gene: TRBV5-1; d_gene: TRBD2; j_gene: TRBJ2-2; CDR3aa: CASSLEPAGVLGELFF; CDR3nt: TGCGCCAGCAGCTTGGAGCCAGCGGGAGTGCTCGGGGAGCTGTTTTTT
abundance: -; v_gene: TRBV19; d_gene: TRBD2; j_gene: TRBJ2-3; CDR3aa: CASSMGLAGEDTQYF; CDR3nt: TGTGCCAGTAGTATGGGACTAGCGGGAGAAGATACGCAGTATTTT
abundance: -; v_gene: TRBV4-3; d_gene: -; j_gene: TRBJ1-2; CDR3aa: CASSPTPTVNYGYTF; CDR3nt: TGCGCCAGCAGCCCAACCCCGACAGTAAACTATGGCTACACCTTC
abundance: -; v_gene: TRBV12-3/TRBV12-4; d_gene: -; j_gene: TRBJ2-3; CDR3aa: CASSLAASNTQYF; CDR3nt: TGTGCCAGCAGTTTAGCCGCTAGCAACACGCAGTATTTT
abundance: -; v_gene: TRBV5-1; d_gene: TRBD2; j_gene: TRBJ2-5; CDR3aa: CASSSGLADQETQYF; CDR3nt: TGCGCCAGCAGCTCGGGACTAGCGGACCAAGAGACCCAGTACTTC
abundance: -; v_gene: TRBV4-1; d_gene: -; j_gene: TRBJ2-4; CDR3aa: CASSQERRLLQYF; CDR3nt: TGCGCCAGCAGCCAAGAACGGAGATTGCTTCAGTACTTC
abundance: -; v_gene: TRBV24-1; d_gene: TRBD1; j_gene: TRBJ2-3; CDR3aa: CATSEHPGTGKQYF; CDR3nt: TGTGCCACCAGTGAGCACCCGGGGACAGGGAAGCAGTATTTT
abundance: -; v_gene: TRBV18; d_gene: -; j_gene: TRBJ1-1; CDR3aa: CASSGTPNTEAFF; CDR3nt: TGTGCCAGCTCCGGGACACCGAACACTGAAGCTTTCTTT
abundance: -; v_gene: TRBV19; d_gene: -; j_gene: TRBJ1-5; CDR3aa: CASSIQGDQPQHF; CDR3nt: TGTGCCAGTAGTATTCAGGGCGATCAGCCCCAGCATTTT
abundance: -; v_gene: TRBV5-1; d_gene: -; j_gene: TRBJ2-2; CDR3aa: CASSLTGNTGELFF; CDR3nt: TGCGCCAGCAGCTTAACTGGTAACACCGGGGAGCTGTTTTTT
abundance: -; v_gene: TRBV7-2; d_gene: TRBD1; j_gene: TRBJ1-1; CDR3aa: CASSPKTGPSTEAFF; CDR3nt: TGTGCCAGCAGCCCTAAGACAGGGCCGTCCACTGAAGCTTTCTTT
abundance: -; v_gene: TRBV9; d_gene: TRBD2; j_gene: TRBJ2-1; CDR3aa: CASSVLAGGREQFF; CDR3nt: TGTGCCAGCAGCGTACTAGCGGGGGGGAGGGAGCAGTTCTTC
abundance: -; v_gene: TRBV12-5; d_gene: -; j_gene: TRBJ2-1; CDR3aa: CASGLGAGRDEQFF; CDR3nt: TGTGCTAGTGGTTTAGGGGCGGGAAGGGATGAGCAGTTCTTC
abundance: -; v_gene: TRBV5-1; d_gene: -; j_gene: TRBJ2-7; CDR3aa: CASSLELEAGYEQYF; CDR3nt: TGCGCCAGCAGCTTGGAACTAGAGGCCGGCTACGAGCAGTACTTC
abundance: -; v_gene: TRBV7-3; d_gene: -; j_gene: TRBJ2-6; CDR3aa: CASSLTQGGANVLTF; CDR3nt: TGTGCCAGCAGCTTAACCCAGGGTGGGGCCAACGTCCTGACTTTC
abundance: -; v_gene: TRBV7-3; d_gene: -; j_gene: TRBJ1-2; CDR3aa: CASSIQGGHGYGYTF; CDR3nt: TGTGCCAGCAGCATACAGGGAGGGCATGGGTATGGCTACACCTTC
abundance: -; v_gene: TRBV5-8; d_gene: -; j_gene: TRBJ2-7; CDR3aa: CASSTGGLYEQYF; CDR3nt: TGTGCCAGCAGCACCGGCGGACTTTACGAGCAGTACTTC